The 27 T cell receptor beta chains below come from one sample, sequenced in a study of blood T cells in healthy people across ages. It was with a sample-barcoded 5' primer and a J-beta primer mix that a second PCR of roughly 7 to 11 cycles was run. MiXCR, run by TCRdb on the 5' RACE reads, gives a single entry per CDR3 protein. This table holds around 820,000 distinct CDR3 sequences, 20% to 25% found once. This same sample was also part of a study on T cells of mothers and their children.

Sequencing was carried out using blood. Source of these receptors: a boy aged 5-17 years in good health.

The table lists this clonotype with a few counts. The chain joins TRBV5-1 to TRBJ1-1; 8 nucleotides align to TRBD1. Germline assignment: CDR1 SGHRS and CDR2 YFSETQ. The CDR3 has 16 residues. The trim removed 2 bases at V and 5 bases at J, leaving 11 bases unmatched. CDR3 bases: TGCGCCAGCAGCTTCGCGGGTATTACAGGGGGGACTGAAGCTTTCTTT. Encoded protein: CASSFAGITGGTEAFF.

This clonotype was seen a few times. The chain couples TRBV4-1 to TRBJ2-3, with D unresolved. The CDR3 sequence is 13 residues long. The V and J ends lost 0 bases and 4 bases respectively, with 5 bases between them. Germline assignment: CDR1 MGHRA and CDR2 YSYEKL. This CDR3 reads CASSQERADTQYF. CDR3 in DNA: TGCGCCAGCAGCCAAGAACGGGCAGATACGCAGTATTTT.

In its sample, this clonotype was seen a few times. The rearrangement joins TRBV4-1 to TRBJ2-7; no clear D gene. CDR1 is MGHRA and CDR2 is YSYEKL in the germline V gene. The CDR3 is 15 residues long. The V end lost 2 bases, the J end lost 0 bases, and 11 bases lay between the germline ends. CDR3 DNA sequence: TGCGCCAGCAGCCAACAGGACGTGAGCTCCTACGAGCAGTACTTC. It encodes CASSQQDVSSYEQYF.

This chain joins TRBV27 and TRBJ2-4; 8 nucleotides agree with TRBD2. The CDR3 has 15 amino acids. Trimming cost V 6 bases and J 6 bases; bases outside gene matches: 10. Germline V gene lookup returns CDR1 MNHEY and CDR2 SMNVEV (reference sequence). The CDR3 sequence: CASSKIGGGGNIQYF. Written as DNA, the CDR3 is TGTGCCAGCAGCAAAATCGGGGGGGGCGGAAACATTCAGTACTTC.

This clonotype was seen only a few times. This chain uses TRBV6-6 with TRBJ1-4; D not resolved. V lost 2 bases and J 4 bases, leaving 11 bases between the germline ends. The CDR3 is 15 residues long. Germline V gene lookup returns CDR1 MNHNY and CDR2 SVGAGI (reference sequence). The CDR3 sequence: CASSYVGEDNEKLFF. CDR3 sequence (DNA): TGTGCCAGCAGTTACGTCGGGGAGGATAATGAAAAACTGTTTTTT.

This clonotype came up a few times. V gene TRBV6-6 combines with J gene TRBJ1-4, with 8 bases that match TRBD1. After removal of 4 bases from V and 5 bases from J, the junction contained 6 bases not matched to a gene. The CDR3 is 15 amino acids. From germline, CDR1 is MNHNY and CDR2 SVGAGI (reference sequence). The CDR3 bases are TGTGCCAGCAGTTTCGCAGGGGGCCCCAATGAAAAACTGTTTTTT. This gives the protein CASSFAGGPNEKLFF.

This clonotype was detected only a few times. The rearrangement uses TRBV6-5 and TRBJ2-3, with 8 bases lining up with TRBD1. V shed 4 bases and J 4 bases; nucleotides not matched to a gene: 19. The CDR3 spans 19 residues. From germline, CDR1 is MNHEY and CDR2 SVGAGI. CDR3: CASSSGQGAELPFPDTQYF. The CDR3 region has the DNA TGTGCCAGCAGTTCAGGACAGGGCGCCGAGCTTCCCTTTCCAGATACGCAGTATTTT.

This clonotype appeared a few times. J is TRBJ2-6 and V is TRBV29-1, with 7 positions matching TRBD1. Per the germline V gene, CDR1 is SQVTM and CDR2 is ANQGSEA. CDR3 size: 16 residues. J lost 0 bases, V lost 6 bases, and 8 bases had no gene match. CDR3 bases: TGCAGCGTATGGGGGACAGATCCCTCTGGGGCCAACGTCCTGACTTTC. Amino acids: CSVWGTDPSGANVLTF.

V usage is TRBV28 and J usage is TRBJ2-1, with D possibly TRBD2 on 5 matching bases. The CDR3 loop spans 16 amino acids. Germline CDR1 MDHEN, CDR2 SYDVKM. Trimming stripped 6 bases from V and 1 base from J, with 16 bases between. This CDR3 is CASRGISARSYNEQFF. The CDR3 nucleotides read TGTGCCAGCAGGGGTATTAGCGCTAGGTCCTACAATGAGCAGTTCTTC.

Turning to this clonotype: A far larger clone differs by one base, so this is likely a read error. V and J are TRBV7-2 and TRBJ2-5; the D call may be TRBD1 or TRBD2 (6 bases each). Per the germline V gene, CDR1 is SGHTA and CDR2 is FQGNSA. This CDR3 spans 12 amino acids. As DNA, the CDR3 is TGTGCCAACAGCTTAGGGGGGGAGACCCAGTACTTC. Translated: CANSLGGETQYF.

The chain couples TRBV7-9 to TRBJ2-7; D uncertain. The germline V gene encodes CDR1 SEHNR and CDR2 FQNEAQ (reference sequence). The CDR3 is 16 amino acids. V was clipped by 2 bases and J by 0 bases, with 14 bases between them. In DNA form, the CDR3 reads TGTGCCAGCAGCTTACCGGCTCCGGAGAGCTCCTACGAGCAGTACTTC. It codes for CASSLPAPESSYEQYF.

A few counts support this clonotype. The CDR3 loop is CASSAEGGFQPQHF. In DNA form, the CDR3 reads TGTGCCAGCAGCGCGGAAGGGGGGTTTCAGCCCCAGCATTTT. J is TRBJ1-5 and V is TRBV9; weak D call: TRBD1 (6 bases). This CDR3 has 14 amino acids. CDR1 is SGDLS, CDR2 YYNGEE, per germline. The V and J ends lost 3 bases and 6 bases respectively, with 13 bases between them.

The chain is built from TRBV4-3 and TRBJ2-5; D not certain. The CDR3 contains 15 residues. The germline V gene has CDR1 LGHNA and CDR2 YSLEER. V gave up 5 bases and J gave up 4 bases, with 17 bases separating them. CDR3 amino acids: CASSFTADNRETQYF. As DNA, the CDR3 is TGCGCCAGCAGCTTCACCGCCGACAACCGAGAGACCCAGTACTTC.

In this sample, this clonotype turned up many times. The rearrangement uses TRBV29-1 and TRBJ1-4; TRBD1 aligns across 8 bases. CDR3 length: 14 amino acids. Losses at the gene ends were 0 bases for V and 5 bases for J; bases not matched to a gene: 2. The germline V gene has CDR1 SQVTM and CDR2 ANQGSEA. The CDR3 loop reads CSVEDGTGNEKLFF. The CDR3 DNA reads TGCAGCGTTGAAGATGGGACAGGAAATGAAAAACTGTTTTTT.

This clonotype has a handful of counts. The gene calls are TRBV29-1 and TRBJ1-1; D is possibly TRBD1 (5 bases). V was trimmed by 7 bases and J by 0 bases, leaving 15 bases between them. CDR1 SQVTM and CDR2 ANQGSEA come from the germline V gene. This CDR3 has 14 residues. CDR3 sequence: CSARLGGMNTEAFF. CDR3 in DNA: TGCAGCGCCCGACTGGGGGGGATGAACACTGAAGCTTTCTTT. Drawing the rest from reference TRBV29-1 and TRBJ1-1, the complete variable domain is SAVISQKPSRDICQRGTSLTIQCQVDSQVTMMFWYRQQPGQSLTLIATANQGSEATYESGFVIDKFPISRPNLTFSTLTVSNMSPEDSSIYLCSARLGGMNTEAFFGQGTRLTVV.

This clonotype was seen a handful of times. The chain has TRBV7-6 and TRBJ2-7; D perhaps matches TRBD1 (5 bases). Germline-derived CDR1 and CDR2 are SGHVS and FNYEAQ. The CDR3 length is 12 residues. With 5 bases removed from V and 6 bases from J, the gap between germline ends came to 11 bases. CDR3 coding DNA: TGTGCCAGCAGCAGTACAGGCCCCGAGCAGTACTTC. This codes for CASSSTGPEQYF.

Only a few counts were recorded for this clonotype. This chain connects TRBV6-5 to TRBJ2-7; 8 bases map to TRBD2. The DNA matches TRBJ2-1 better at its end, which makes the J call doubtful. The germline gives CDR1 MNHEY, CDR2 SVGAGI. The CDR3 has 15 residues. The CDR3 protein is CASRESGSVSNEQFF. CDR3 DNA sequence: TGTGCCAGCAGAGAAAGCGGGAGCGTTAGTAATGAGCAGTTCTTC.

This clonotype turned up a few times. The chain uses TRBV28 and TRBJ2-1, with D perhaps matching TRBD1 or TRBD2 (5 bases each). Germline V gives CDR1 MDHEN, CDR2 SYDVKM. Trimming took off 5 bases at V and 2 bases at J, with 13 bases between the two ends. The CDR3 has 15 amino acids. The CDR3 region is CASSPPLGPYNEQFF. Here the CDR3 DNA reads TGTGCCAGCAGTCCACCATTGGGACCCTACAATGAGCAGTTCTTC.

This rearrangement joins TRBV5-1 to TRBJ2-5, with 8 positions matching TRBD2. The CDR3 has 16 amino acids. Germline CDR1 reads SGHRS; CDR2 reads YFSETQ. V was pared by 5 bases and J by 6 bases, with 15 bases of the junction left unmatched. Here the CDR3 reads CASRDLLGTGGKTQYF. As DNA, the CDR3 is TGCGCCAGCAGGGATCTTTTGGGTACGGGAGGGAAGACCCAGTACTTC.

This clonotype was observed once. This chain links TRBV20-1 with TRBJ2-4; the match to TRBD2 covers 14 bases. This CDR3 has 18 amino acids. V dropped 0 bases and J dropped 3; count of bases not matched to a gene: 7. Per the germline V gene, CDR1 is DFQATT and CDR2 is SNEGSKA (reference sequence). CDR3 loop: CSARDQTSGGARKNIQYF. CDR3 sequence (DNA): TGCAGTGCTAGAGATCAGACTAGCGGGGGGGCACGCAAAAACATTCAGTACTTC.

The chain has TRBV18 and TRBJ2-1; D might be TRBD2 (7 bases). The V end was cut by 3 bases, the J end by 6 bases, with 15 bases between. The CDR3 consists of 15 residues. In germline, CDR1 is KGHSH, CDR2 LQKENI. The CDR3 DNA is TGTGCCAGCTCACCCTTTCGGGGGGCGAGCAATGAGCAGTTCTTC. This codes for CASSPFRGASNEQFF.

CDR3 residues: CASTVTDTGELFF. As DNA, the CDR3 is TGTGCCAGCACCGTGACTGACACCGGGGAGCTGTTTTTT. The rearrangement links TRBV7-9 to TRBJ2-2, with unresolved D. This CDR3 is 13 amino acids long. Looked up from germline, CDR1 is SEHNR and CDR2 is FQNEAQ (reference sequence). The germline V and J ends were trimmed by 7 bases and 3 bases, with 9 bases remaining between them. The whole variable domain, filled in from reference TRBV7-9 and TRBJ2-2, reads DTGVSQNPRHKITKRGQNVTFRCDPISEHNRLYWYRQTLGQGPEFLTYFQNEAQLEKSRLLSDRFSAERPKGSFSTLEIQRTEQGDSAMYLCASTVTDTGELFFGEGSRLTVL.

The CDR3 is CASSLDAGVGTSGYTF. For the CDR3, the DNA is TGTGCCAGCAGCTTAGACGCGGGGGTAGGGACGAGTGGCTACACCTTC. The genes are TRBV7-6 and TRBJ1-2; D perhaps matches TRBD1 (5 bases). V was pared by 1 base and J by 7 bases, with 19 bases between. The CDR3 consists of 16 residues. From germline, CDR1 is SGHVS and CDR2 FNYEAQ.

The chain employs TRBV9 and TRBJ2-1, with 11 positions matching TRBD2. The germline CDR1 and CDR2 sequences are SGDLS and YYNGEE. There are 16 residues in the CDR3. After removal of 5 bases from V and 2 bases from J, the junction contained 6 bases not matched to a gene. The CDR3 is CASSLLAGGTYNEQFF. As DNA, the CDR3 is TGTGCCAGCAGTCTTCTAGCGGGAGGAACCTACAATGAGCAGTTCTTC.

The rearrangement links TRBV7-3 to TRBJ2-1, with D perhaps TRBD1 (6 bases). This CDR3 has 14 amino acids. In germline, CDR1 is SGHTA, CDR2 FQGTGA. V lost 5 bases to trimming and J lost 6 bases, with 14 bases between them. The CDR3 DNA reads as TGTGCCAGCAGCCCCAGGGGAGCGTTCAATGAGCAGTTCTTC. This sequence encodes CASSPRGAFNEQFF.

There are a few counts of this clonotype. The CDR3 coding sequence is TGTGCCAGCAATAGAGACAGGGGCAATCAGCCCCAGCATTTT. Translated: CASNRDRGNQPQHF. The chain carries TRBV6-9 and TRBJ1-5, with 7 bases matching TRBD1. The CDR3 runs to 14 residues. The J segment lost 2 bases and the V segment lost 7 bases, leaving 5 bases of the junction unmatched. CDR1 and CDR2 from the germline V gene are MNHGY and SVAAGI.

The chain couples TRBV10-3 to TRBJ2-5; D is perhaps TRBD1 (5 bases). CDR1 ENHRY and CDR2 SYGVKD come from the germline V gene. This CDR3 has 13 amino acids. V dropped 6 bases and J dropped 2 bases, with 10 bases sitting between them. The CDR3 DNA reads TGTGCCATCAGAGGACATCATCAAGAGACCCAGTACTTC. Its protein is CAIRGHHQETQYF.